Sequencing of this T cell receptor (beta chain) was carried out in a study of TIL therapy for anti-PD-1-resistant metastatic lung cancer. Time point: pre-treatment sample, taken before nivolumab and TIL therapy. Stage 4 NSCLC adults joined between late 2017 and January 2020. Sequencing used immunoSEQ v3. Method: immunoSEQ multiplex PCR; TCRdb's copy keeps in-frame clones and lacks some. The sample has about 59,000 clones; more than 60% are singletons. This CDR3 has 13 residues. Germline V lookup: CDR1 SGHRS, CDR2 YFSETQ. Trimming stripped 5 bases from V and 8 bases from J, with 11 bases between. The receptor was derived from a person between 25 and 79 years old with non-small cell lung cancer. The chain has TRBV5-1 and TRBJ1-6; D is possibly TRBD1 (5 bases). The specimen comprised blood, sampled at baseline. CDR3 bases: TGCGCCAGCAGTGGCAGGGAGGATTCACCCCTCCACTTT. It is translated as CASSGREDSPLHF.